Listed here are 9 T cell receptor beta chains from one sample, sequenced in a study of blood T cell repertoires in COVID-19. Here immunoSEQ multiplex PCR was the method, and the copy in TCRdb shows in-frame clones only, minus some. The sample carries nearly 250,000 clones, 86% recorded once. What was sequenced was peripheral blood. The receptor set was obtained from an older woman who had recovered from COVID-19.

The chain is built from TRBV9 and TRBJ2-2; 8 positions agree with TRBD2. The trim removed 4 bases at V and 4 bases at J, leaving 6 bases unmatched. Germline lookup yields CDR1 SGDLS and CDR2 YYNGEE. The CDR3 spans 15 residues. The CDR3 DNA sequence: TGTGCCAGCAGCCCCTTACGGGGGGGCACCGGGGAGCTGTTTTTT. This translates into CASSPLRGGTGELFF. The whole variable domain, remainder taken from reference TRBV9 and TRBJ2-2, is DSGVTQTPKHLITATGQRVTLRCSPRSGDLSVYWYQQSLDQGLQFLIQYYNGEERAKGNILERFSAQQFPDLHSELNLSSLELGDSALYFCASSPLRGGTGELFFGEGSRLTVL.

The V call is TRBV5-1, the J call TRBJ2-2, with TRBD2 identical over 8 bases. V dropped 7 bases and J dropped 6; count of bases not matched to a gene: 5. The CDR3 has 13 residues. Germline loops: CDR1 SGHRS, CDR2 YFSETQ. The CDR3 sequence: CASAGLGAGELFF. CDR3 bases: TGCGCCAGCGCGGGACTAGGGGCCGGGGAGCTGTTTTTT.

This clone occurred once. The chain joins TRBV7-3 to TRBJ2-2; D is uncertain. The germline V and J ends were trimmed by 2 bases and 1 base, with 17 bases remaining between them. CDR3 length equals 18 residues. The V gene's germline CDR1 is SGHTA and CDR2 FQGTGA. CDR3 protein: CASSLGAGRRKNTGELFF. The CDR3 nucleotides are TGTGCCAGCAGCTTAGGTGCAGGCCGAAGAAAGAACACCGGGGAGCTGTTTTTT.

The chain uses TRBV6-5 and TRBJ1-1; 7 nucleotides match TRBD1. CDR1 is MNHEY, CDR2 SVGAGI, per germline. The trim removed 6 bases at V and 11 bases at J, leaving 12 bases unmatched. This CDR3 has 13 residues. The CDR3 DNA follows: TGTGCCAGCAGATCCGGGACAGCCTCAGCGGCTTTCTTT. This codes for CASRSGTASAAFF.

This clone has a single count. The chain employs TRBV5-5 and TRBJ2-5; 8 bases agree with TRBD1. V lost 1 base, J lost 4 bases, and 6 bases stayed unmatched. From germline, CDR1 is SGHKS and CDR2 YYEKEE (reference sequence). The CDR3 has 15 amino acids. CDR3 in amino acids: CASSLLQGVGETQYF. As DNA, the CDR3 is TGTGCCAGCAGCTTGCTACAGGGGGTTGGAGAGACCCAGTACTTC.

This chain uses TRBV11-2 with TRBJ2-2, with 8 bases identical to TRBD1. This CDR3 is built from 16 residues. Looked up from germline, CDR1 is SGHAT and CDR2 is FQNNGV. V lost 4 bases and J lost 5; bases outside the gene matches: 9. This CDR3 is CASSWGDRGRTGELFF. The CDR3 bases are TGTGCCAGCAGCTGGGGTGACAGGGGCCGGACCGGGGAGCTGTTTTTT.

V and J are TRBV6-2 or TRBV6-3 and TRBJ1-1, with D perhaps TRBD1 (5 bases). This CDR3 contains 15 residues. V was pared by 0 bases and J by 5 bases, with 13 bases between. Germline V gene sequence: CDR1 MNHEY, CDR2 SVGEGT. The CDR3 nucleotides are TGTGCCAGCAGTTACTCCCCCAGGGCGGGGACTGAAGCTTTCTTT. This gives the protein CASSYSPRAGTEAFF.

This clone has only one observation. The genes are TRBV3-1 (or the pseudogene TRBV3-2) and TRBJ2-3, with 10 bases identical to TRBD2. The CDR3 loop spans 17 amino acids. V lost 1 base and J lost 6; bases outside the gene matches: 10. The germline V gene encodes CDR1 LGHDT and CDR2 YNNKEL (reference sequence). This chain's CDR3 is CASSQAFLAGVADTQYF. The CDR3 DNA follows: TGTGCCAGCAGCCAAGCGTTCCTAGCGGGGGTGGCGGATACGCAGTATTTT.

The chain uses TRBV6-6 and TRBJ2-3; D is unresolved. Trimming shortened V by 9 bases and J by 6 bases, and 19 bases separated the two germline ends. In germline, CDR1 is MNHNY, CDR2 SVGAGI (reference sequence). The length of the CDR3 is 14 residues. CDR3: CASGSPGVKDTQYF. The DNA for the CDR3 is TGTGCCAGTGGCTCCCCTGGTGTGAAGGATACGCAGTATTTT.